This T cell receptor beta chain is drawn from a study of spatial heterogeneity in lung cancer. Time point reported: sample taken at primary tumor resection. From the 5' RACE reads, TCRdb called clonotypes with MiXCR, one entry per CDR3 protein. In the table there are about 20,000 distinct CDR3 sequences, approximately 5.8% of which are singletons. This CDR3 contains 14 residues. Germline lookup yields CDR1 SEHNR and CDR2 FQNEAQ (reference sequence). The V end lost 5 bases, the J end lost 2 bases, and 13 bases lay between the germline ends. The sequence derives from a male donor with early-stage non-small cell lung cancer. This material consisted of PBMCs, taken at surgery. The rearrangement links TRBV7-9 to TRBJ2-7; D is perhaps TRBD2 (5 bases). As DNA, the CDR3 is TGTGCCAGCAGCCGGTCGGGAAGGGCCTACGAGCAGTACTTC. Its translation: CASSRSGRAYEQYF.